The 10 T cell receptor beta chains listed next were all sequenced from one sample in a study of T cells after yellow fever vaccination. TCRdb used MiXCR to reprocess the 5' RACE reads, holding one entry per CDR3 protein. The data hold approximately 300,000 distinct CDR3 sequences, with about 6.6% observed a single time. Sequencing used PBMCs, obtained approximately 40 days after the first yellow fever vaccination. The receptors were gathered from a man aged 18 to 29 who received the YFV17D yellow fever vaccine.

This clonotype was detected many times. The chain combines TRBV29-1 with TRBJ1-2; 10 bases are shared with TRBD1. The ends lost 4 bases at V and 10 bases at J; junction bases unmatched: 9. The CDR3 sequence is 13 residues long. Germline CDR1 is SQVTM and CDR2 is ANQGSEA. The CDR3 loop reads CSVGVGQGNSYTF. CDR3 DNA sequence: TGCAGCGTTGGTGTGGGACAGGGGAATTCCTACACCTTC. Together with reference TRBV29-1 and TRBJ1-2, the CDR3 gives the full variable domain: SAVISQKPSRDICQRGTSLTIQCQVDSQVTMMFWYRQQPGQSLTLIATANQGSEATYESGFVIDKFPISRPNLTFSTLTVSNMSPEDSSIYLCSVGVGQGNSYTFGSGTRLTVV.

The chain couples TRBV27 to TRBJ2-7; D is perhaps TRBD2 (7 bases). Trimming removed 4 bases from V and 5 bases from J, with 12 bases in between. This CDR3 is built from 13 residues. Germline lookup yields CDR1 MNHEY and CDR2 SMNVEV (reference sequence). In nucleotides, the CDR3 is TGTGCCAGCAGTTCCAGGGGAGGGCACGAGCAGTACTTC. This encodes CASSSRGGHEQYF.

This clonotype was counted only a few times. The rearrangement uses TRBV5-1 and TRBJ1-3; D is unclear. Deletions cut 4 bases from V and 6 bases from J, with 14 bases between. Germline V gene lookup returns CDR1 SGHRS and CDR2 YFSETQ. The CDR3 spans 14 residues. This chain's CDR3 is CASSPDGSSNTIYF. The CDR3 DNA reads as TGCGCCAGCAGCCCGGACGGATCCTCAAACACCATATATTTT.

This clonotype was seen a few times. The V and J genes are TRBV20-1 and TRBJ2-7; weak D call: TRBD2 (6 bases). This CDR3 is built from 12 residues. Deletions cut 5 bases from V and 4 bases from J, with 12 bases between. Germline values: CDR1 DFQATT, CDR2 SNEGSKA (reference sequence). The CDR3 nucleotides are TGCAGTGCTGGCGGGACGCCGTACGAGCAGTACGTC. It is translated as CSAGGTPYEQYV.

V is TRBV12-5 and J is TRBJ2-7, with D uncertain. The ends were cut back, 0 bases at V and 4 bases at J, with 10 bases in the middle. This CDR3 is built from 14 residues. Per the germline V gene, CDR1 is LGHNT and CDR2 is FRNRAP. The CDR3 loop is CASGLVPPRYEQYF. The CDR3 region has the DNA TGTGCTAGTGGTTTGGTACCGCCTAGGTACGAGCAGTACTTC.

Ten or more counts support this clonotype. The chain has TRBV7-2 and TRBJ2-5, with 7 bases that match TRBD1. The trim removed 5 bases at V and 4 bases at J, leaving 10 bases unmatched. This CDR3 region has 15 residues. Germline V gene lookup returns CDR1 SGHTA and CDR2 FQGNSA. The chain's CDR3 is CASSQGDVLGETQYF. DNA for the CDR3: TGTGCCAGCAGCCAGGGGGATGTACTCGGAGAGACCCAGTACTTC. The entire variable domain, with the rest obtained from reference TRBV7-2 and TRBJ2-5, is as follows: GAGVSQSPSNKVTEKGKDVELRCDPISGHTALYWYRQSLGQGLEFLIYFQGNSAPDKSGLPSDRFSAERTGGSVSTLTIQRTQQEDSAVYLCASSQGDVLGETQYFGPGTRLLVL.

The CDR3 here is CSAPGTAYGYTF. CDR3 coding DNA: TGCAGTGCTCCCGGGACAGCTTATGGCTACACCTTC. This chain joins TRBV20-1 and TRBJ1-2; 7 bases agree with TRBD1. This CDR3 region has 12 residues. Unmatched junction bases numbered 5, after V lost 5 bases and J lost 5 bases. Looked up from germline, CDR1 is DFQATT and CDR2 is SNEGSKA (reference sequence).

The chain is built from TRBV9 and TRBJ2-1; weak D call: TRBD1 (6 bases). Germline V gene data show CDR1 as SGDLS and CDR2 as YYNGEE. The CDR3 extends over 15 amino acids. The V and J ends lost 3 bases and 7 bases respectively, with 17 bases between them. The CDR3 nucleotides read TGTGCCAGCAGCGAGTCTGGGGGCGCCTCTAATGAGCAGTTCTTC. This gives the protein CASSESGGASNEQFF.

The rearrangement joins TRBV4-2 to TRBJ2-5; 9 bases map to TRBD2. V gave up 0 bases and J gave up 5 bases; unmatched junction bases: 16. Germline lookup yields CDR1 LGHNA and CDR2 YNFKEQ. CDR3 size: 19 residues. This CDR3 is CASSQDRASGDRGRETQYF. CDR3 in DNA: TGTGCCAGCAGCCAAGATAGGGCTAGCGGGGATCGTGGTAGGGAGACCCAGTACTTC.

There are a few counts of this clonotype. The V call is TRBV6-2 or TRBV6-3, the J call TRBJ2-7; 9 nucleotides align to TRBD2. The CDR3 covers 15 residues. The V segment lost 2 bases and the J segment 2 bases; nucleotides outside the gene matches: 4. Germline CDR1 MNHEY, CDR2 SVGEGT. The CDR3 reads CASSYVAGATYEQYF. Written as DNA, the CDR3 is TGTGCCAGCAGTTACGTAGCGGGGGCCACCTACGAGCAGTACTTC.